Given below is one T cell receptor beta chain in context. The antigen is not known. The data derive from a study of CD8 T cells in Susac syndrome. The sequenced target, TCR beta, came from blood CD8+ and CD4+ T cells. TEMRA cells were FACS-enriched, with CD8+ and CD4+ T cells isolated negatively. Study results and limitations: The study acknowledged a relatively small number of individuals in its TCR sequencing and HLA analysis.

In germline, CDR1 is SGDLS, CDR2 YYNGEE. Losses at the gene ends were 3 bases for V and 4 bases for J; bases not matched to a gene: 4. The CDR3 has 14 residues. The authors reverse transcribed about 0.5 to 1 ug RNA with random hexamers. TCR beta CDR3 was amplified by immunoSEQ multiplex PCR. This amplification extended across 54 Vbeta and 13 Jbeta segments. TCRdb recomputed calls from the immunoSEQ multiplex PCR reads with MiXCR, one row per CDR3 protein. Of about 200,000 distinct CDR3 sequences in the sample, around 90% are singletons; the top ten hold approximately 0.13%. This chain uses TRBV9 with TRBJ1-1; TRBD1 agrees at 9 bases. This sequence was found in a human donor with multiple sclerosis. Sequenced sample: CD8+ T cells from PBMCs. The CDR3 loop is CASSGKTGGTEAFF. The CDR3, as DNA: TGTGCCAGCAGCGGAAAGACAGGGGGCACTGAAGCTTTCTTT.